These T cell receptor beta chains were read from a single sample in a study of a mutant IDH1 vaccine in newly diagnosed glioma. Clones were sequenced by immunoSEQ multiplex PCR, and TCRdb holds only the in-frame ones, with some missing. The sample has tens of thousands of clones, 75% to 90% seen once. Their recognized antigens are unknown. The sequencing used PBMCs, collected from a glioma patient whose treatment included an IDH1 peptide vaccine. Receptors originate from a man younger than 35 with glioma. Each CDR3 is given with its conserved first and last residue. Fields, in order: J gene, D gene, V gene, clone size, CDR3 DNA, CDR3 protein. The D gene is left open where the match is weak. Clone size appears in some rows only: once, few, many, or a class for an expanded clone.

TRBJ2-1 | . | TRBV9 | . | TGTGCCAGCAGCGTTTTCCAGGGCTCCTACAATGAGCAGTTCTTC | CASSVFQGSYNEQFF
TRBJ1-2 | TRBD1 | TRBV19 | once | TGTGCCAGTAGTATATCGAGGGACAGGGGGCGCGGCTATGGCTACACCTTC | CASSISRDRGRGYGYTF
TRBJ2-7 | . | TRBV7-7 | . | TGTGCTAGCAGCTTAGGGACCGATCCCTCCTACGAGCAGTACTTC | CASSLGTDPSYEQYF
TRBJ1-4 | . | TRBV4-3 | . | TGCGCCAGCAGCCAAGGAGGAGGGGTTAGCGAAAAACTGTTTTTT | CASSQGGGVSEKLFF
TRBJ2-7 | TRBD1 | TRBV9 | . | TGTGCCAGCAGCGTAGGACAGGGTCTGAGCTACGAGCAGTACTTC | CASSVGQGLSYEQYF
TRBJ1-2 | . | TRBV19 | . | TGTGCCAGTAGTATAGATGCGACGGTCTATGGCTACACCTTC | CASSIDATVYGYTF
TRBJ1-1 | TRBD1 | TRBV27 | . | TGTGCCAGCAGTTTATCGACAGGGGAATACACTGAAGCTTTCTTT | CASSLSTGEYTEAFF
TRBJ1-1 | . | TRBV7-8 | once | TGTGCCAGCAGCCACCACGGGACCGGGAACACTGAAGCTTTCTTT | CASSHHGTGNTEAFF
TRBJ1-1 | TRBD1 | TRBV27 | . | TGTGCCAGCAGTTGGACAGGGGGCACTGAAGCTTTCTTT | CASSWTGGTEAFF
TRBJ2-4 | . | TRBV11-2 | . | TGTGCCAGCAGCTTAGAGGAGGGGGCGGACATTCAGTACTTC | CASSLEEGADIQYF
TRBJ2-7 | . | TRBV29-1 | . | TGCAGCGTTGTCGGGAGAGGGTACGAGCAGTACTTC | CSVVGRGYEQYF
TRBJ1-2 | . | TRBV28 | . | TGTGCCAGCAGTCCGTGGACAGAAACAGAGGGCTACACCTTC | CASSPWTETEGYTF
TRBJ1-2 | . | TRBV13 | . | TGTGCCAGCAGACCAACAGGGTTAGGATATGGCTACACCTTC | CASRPTGLGYGYTF
TRBJ2-5 | TRBD1 | TRBV19 | . | TGTGCCAGCGATCCCTCCTGGCCCCGGGACAGGTCTATTGGGAGCGAGACCCAGTACTTC | CASDPSWPRDRSIGSETQYF
TRBJ1-2 | TRBD1 | TRBV7-2 | . | TGTGCCAGCAGCTCCGGGACAGGGACGGATGGCTACACCTTC | CASSSGTGTDGYTF
TRBJ2-5 | TRBD2 | TRBV5-5 | . | TGTGCCAGCAGTGGAGCGGGGGGGATCATCCAAGAGACCCAGTACTTC | CASSGAGGIIQETQYF
TRBJ2-1 | . | TRBV6-4 | few | TGTGCCAGCAGTGACAGGGCAGGGGGGAACAATGAGCAGTTCTTC | CASSDRAGGNNEQFF
TRBJ1-1 | TRBD1 | TRBV9 | few | TGTGCCAGCAGCGTAGTAGTAGGGGACAGATTGAACACTGAAGCTTTCTTT | CASSVVVGDRLNTEAFF
TRBJ2-1 | . | TRBV13 | . | TGTGCCAGCAGCTCGGGACTGGCCTACAATGAGCAGTTCTTC | CASSSGLAYNEQFF
TRBJ2-1 | . | TRBV6-6 | . | TGTGCCAGCAGTACCTGGGGCTACAATGAGCAGTTCTTC | CASSTWGYNEQFF
TRBJ1-4 | . | TRBV5-4 | once | TGTGCCAGCAGGGTCGGGACGGCAACTAATGAAAAACTGTTTTTT | CASRVGTATNEKLFF
TRBJ1-2 | TRBD1 | TRBV30 | few | TGTGCCTGGAGTTACAGGGGGCCTGGCTACACCTTC | CAWSYRGPGYTF
TRBJ1-2 | . | TRBV13 | . | TGTGCCAGCAGCTTAGACAGGGAAGACTATGGCTACACCTTC | CASSLDREDYGYTF
TRBJ2-6 | TRBD1 | TRBV28 | few | TGTGCCAGCAGTTTCGGGGTACCGGGACAGGGAACTTCTGGGGCCAACGTCCTGACTTTC | CASSFGVPGQGTSGANVLTF
TRBJ1-4 | TRBD1 | TRBV5-1 | . | TGCGCCAGCAGCTTGGGGACAGGGGGCATCGATGAAAAACTGTTTTTT | CASSLGTGGIDEKLFF
TRBJ2-5 | . | TRBV7-9 | . | TGTGCCAGCAGCTTAAAGTTTCCGGCGGAGACCCAGTACTTC | CASSLKFPAETQYF
TRBJ1-5 | TRBD1 | TRBV2 | few | TGTGCCAGCAGTCAGGGGGCGATGAGCAATCAGCCCCAGCATTTT | CASSQGAMSNQPQHF
TRBJ1-1 | . | TRBV9 | . | TGTGCCAGCGACTATTGGAGGATGGGCACTGAAGCTTTCTTT | CASDYWRMGTEAFF
TRBJ1-1 | TRBD1 | TRBV9 | once | TGTGCCAGCAGCGTAATGGGACAGGGGAACACTGAAGCTTTCTTT | CASSVMGQGNTEAFF
TRBJ1-5 | TRBD1 | TRBV18 | . | TGTGCCAGCTCAGGGACAGATAGCAATCAGCCCCAGCATTTT | CASSGTDSNQPQHF
TRBJ2-2 | TRBD1 | TRBV7-9 | . | TGTGCCAGCAGGACAGGGGGCTCCCCCGGGGAGCTGTTTTTT | CASRTGGSPGELFF
TRBJ2-1 | TRBD2 | TRBV6-6 | . | TGTGCCAGCAGTCCACGGCGGACTAGCTCCCACAATGAGCAGTTCTTC | CASSPRRTSSHNEQFF
TRBJ1-1 | . | TRBV7-9 | few | TGTGCCAGCACCGATGACAGGCCCAACACTGAAGCTTTCTTT | CASTDDRPNTEAFF
TRBJ2-7 | . | TRBV6-5 | . | TGTGCCAGCAGTTACTCGTATCAGGGGCGTTACGAGCAGTACTTC | CASSYSYQGRYEQYF
TRBJ2-1 | . | TRBV19 | once | TGTGCCAGTAGTTCCATGGCCCAAGCGCTTGAGCAGTTCTTC | CASSSMAQALEQFF
TRBJ2-2 | . | TRBV6-5 | . | TGTGCCAGCAGTTCCACCCGGACAGATAAGACCGGGGAGCTGTTTTTT | CASSSTRTDKTGELFF
TRBJ1-6 | . | TRBV6-5 | . | TGTGCCAGCAGTTACTCGAGACAGGAGTCTAATTCACCCCTCCACTTT | CASSYSRQESNSPLHF
TRBJ1-1 | TRBD1 | TRBV19 | few | TGTGCCAGTAGCCTCCCTGGAGGGACAGGGAATGGGGCCACTGAAGCTTTCTTT | CASSLPGGTGNGATEAFF
TRBJ2-7 | . | TRBV5-1 | . | TGCGCCAGCAGCTTGGCCACTGACTACGAGCAGTACTTC | CASSLATDYEQYF
TRBJ2-3 | . | TRBV19 | . | TGTGCCAGTAGTATACAGGCTCGCACAGATACGCAGTATTTT | CASSIQARTDTQYF
TRBJ1-5 | TRBD1 | TRBV5-6 | . | TGTGCCAGCAGCTCCGGACAGGGGGGAAATCAGCCCCAGCATTTT | CASSSGQGGNQPQHF
TRBJ1-4 | . | TRBV5-6 | . | TGTGCCAGCAGCTTGGATTTTAGGAATGAAAAACTGTTTTTT | CASSLDFRNEKLFF
TRBJ1-5 | . | TRBV13 | . | TGTGCCAGCAGCTTACGCAGGAGCAATCAGCCCCAGCATTTT | CASSLRRSNQPQHF
TRBJ2-7 | . | TRBV27 | . | TGTGCCAGCAGTTCCGACTGGGGCAGGAGCTCCTACGAGCAGTACTTC | CASSSDWGRSSYEQYF
TRBJ1-5 | . | TRBV20-1 | . | TGCAGTGCGGATGGTGGGGGGTCCTTGTATTTT | CSADGGGSLYF
TRBJ2-3 | . | TRBV7-9 | . | TGTGCCAGCAGCTTAGCGATCCAGGGTGGAACAGATACGCAGTATTTT | CASSLAIQGGTDTQYF
TRBJ2-6 | . | TRBV7-2 | . | TGTGCCAGCAGCCAAGGGGCCAACGTCCTGACTTTC | CASSQGANVLTF